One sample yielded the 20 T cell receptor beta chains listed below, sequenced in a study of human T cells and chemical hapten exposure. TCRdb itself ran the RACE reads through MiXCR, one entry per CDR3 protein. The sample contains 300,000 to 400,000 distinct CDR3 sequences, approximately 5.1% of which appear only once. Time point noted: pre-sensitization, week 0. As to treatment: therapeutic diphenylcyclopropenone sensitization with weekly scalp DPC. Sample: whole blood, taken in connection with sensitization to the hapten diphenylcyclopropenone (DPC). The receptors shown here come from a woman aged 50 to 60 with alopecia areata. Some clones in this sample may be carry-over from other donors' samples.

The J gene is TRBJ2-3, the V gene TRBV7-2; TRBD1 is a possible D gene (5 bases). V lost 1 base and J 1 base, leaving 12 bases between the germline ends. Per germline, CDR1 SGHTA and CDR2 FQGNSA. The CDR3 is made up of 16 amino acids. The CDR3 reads CASSLGGSFGTDTQYF. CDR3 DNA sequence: TGTGCCAGCAGCTTAGGGGGCTCGTTCGGCACAGATACGCAGTATTTT.

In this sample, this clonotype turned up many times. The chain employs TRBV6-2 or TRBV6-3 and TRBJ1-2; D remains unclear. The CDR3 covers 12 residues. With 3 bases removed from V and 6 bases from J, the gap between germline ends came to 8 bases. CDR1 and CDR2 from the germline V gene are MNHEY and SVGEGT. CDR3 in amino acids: CASSYRPDGYTF. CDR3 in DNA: TGTGCCAGCAGTTATCGACCTGATGGCTACACCTTC.

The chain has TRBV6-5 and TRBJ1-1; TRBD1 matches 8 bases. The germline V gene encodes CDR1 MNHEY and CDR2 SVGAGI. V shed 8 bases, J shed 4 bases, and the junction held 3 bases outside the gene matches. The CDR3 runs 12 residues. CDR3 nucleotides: TGTGCCAGCCAGGGGGCGCCCACTGAAGCTTTCTTT. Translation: CASQGAPTEAFF.

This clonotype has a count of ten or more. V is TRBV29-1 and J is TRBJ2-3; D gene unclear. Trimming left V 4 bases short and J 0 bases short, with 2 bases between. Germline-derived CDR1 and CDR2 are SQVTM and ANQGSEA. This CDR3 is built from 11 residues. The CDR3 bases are TGCAGCGTTGGTAGCACAGATACGCAGTATTTT. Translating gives CSVGSTDTQYF.

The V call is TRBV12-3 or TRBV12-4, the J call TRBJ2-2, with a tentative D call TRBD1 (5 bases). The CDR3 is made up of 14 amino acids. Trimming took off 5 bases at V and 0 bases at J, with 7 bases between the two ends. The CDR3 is CASSAQANTGELFF. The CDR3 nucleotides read TGTGCCAGCAGTGCACAGGCGAACACCGGGGAGCTGTTTTTT.

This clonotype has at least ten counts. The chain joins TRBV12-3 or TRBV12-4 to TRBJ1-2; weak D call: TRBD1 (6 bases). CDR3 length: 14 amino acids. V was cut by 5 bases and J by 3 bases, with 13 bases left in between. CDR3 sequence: CASSPGGPDYGYTF. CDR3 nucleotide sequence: TGTGCCAGCAGTCCTGGGGGGCCGGACTATGGCTACACCTTC.

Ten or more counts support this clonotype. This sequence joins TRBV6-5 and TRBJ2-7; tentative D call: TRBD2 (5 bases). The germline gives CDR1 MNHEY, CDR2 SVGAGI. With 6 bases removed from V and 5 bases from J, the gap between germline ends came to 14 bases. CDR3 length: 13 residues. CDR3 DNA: TGTGCCAGCAGGCCGCCGGGGAGAAACGAGCAGTACTTC. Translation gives CASRPPGRNEQYF.

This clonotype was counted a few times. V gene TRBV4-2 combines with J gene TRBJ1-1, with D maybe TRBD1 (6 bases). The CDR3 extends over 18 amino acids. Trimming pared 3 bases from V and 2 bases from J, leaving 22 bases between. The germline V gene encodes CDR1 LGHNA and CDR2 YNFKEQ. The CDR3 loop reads CASSHQGRLVARNTEAFF. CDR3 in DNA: TGTGCCAGCAGCCATCAGGGGAGGTTGGTAGCTAGAAACACTGAAGCTTTCTTT.

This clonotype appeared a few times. The CDR3 loop reads CASSLRGSEAFF. CDR3 nucleotides: TGTGCCAGCAGCTTAAGGGGCTCTGAAGCTTTCTTT. The chain uses TRBV11-3 and TRBJ1-1; weak D call: TRBD1 (5 bases). The CDR3 covers 12 residues. Trimming left V 2 bases short and J 6 bases short, with 7 bases between. In germline, CDR1 is SGHNT, CDR2 YENEEA.

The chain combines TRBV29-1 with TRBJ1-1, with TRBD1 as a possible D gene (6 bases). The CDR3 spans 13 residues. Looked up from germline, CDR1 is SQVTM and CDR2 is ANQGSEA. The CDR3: CSSLGGEGTEAFF. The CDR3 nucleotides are TGCTCCTCTTTAGGGGGGGAAGGCACTGAAGCTTTCTTT.

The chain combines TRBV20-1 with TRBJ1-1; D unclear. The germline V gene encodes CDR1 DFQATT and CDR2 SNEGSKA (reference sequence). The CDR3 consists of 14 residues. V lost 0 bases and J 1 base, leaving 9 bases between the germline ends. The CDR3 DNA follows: TGCAGTGCTAGAGACCAGGAAGCGAACACTGAAGCTTTCTTT. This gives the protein CSARDQEANTEAFF.

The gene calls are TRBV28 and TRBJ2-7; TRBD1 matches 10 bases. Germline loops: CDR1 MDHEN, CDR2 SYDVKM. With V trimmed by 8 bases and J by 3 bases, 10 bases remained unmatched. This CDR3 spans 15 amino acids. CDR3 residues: CASGAPGQGFYEQYF. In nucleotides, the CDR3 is TGTGCCAGCGGGGCCCCGGGACAGGGGTTCTACGAGCAGTACTTC.

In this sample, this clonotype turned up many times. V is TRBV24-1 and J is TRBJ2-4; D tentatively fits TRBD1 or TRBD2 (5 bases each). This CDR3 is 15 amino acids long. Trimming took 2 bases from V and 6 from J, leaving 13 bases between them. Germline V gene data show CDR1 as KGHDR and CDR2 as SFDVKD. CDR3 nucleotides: TGTGCCACCAGTGATTCTCAACGTGGGGGAAACATTCAGTACTTC. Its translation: CATSDSQRGGNIQYF.

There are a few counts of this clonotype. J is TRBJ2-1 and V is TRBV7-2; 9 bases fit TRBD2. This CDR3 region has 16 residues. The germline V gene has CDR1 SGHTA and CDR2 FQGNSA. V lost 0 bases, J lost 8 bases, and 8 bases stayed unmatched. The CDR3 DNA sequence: TGTGCCAGCAGCTTAGCGGGGGTAGCGGGAGCCTATGAGCAGTTCTTC. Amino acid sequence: CASSLAGVAGAYEQFF.

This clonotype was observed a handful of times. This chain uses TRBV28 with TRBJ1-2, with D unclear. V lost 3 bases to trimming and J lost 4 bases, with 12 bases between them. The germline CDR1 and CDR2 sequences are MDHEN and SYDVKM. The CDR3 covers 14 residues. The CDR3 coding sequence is TGTGCCAGCAGTTTGGGCAGCTCCCTCTATGGCTACACCTTC. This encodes CASSLGSSLYGYTF.

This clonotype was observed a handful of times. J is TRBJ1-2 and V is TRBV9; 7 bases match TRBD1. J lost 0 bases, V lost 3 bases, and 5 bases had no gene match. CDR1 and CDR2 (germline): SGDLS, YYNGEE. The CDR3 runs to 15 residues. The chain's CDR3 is CASSAAGTANYGYTF. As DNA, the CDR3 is TGTGCCAGCAGCGCGGCCGGGACAGCTAACTATGGCTACACCTTC.

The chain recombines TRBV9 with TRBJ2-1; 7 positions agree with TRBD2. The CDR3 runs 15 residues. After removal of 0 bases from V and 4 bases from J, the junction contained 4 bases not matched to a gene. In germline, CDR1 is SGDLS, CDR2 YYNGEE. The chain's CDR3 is CASSVGPGGYNEQFF. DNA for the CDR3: TGTGCCAGCAGCGTAGGACCGGGAGGTTACAATGAGCAGTTCTTC.

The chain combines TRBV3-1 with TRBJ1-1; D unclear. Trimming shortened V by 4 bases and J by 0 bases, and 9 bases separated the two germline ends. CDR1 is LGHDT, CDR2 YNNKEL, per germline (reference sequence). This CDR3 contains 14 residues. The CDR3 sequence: CASSPKTLNTEAFF. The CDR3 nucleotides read TGTGCCAGCAGCCCAAAGACCTTGAACACTGAAGCTTTCTTT.

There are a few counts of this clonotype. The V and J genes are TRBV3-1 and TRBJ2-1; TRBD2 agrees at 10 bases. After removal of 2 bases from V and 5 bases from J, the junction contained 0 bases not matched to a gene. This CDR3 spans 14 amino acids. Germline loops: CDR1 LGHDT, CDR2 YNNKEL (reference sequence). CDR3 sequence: CASSQLAGDNEQFF. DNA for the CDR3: TGTGCCAGCAGCCAACTAGCGGGAGACAATGAGCAGTTCTTC.

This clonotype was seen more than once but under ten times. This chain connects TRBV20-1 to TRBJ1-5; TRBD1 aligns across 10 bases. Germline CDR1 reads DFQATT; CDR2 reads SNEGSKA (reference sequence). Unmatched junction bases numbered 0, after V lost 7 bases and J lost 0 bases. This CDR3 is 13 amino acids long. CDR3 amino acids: CSGTGGSNQPQHF. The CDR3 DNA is TGCAGTGGGACAGGGGGTAGCAATCAGCCCCAGCATTTT.